Listed below are T cell receptor beta chains from one sample, sequenced in a study of beta chain features in type 1 diabetes. Repertoires were generated with immunoSEQ multiplex PCR, while TCRdb's copy carries only in-frame clones and drops some. The sample contains about 280,000 clones, over 14% of which appear only once. The sequenced material came from naive CD4+ T cells from blood. These receptors were obtained from a man aged 18 to 30 with type 1 diabetes. Each CDR3 is given with its conserved first and last residue. A D gene is named only where the DNA matches it firmly. A clone size is listed for some rows: how often the clone was seen (once, few, many), or a class if it is expanded.

D gene,clone size,J gene,V gene,CDR3 protein,CDR3 DNA
NA,few,TRBJ2-5,TRBV5-4,CASSQGSGSLQETQYF,TGTGCCAGCAGCCAAGGCTCGGGGTCGTTACAAGAGACCCAGTACTTC
NA,NA,TRBJ2-5,TRBV5-6,CASSYGQTGETQYF,TGTGCCAGCAGCTACGGACAGACCGGAGAGACCCAGTACTTC
TRBD2,NA,TRBJ2-4,TRBV2,CASSDPRGGKNIQYF,TGTGCCAGCAGTGATCCCCGGGGGGGCAAAAACATTCAGTACTTC
NA,few,TRBJ2-7,TRBV15,CATSRDSYEQYF,TGTGCCACCAGCAGGGACAGCTACGAGCAGTACTTC
NA,NA,TRBJ2-3,TRBV25-1,CAIASLSGPDTQYF,TGTGCCATCGCTTCTTTGAGCGGTCCAGATACGCAGTATTTT
NA,few,TRBJ2-5,TRBV6-6,CASSYQAQETQYF,TGTGCCAGCAGTTACCAGGCCCAAGAGACCCAGTACTTC
TRBD1,NA,TRBJ2-6,TRBV27,CASSLIQGAPGANVLTF,TGTGCCAGCAGTTTAATACAGGGGGCGCCCGGGGCCAACGTCCTGACTTTC
NA,few,TRBJ1-1,TRBV29-1,CSAALTVMNTEAFF,TGCAGCGCAGCTTTGACAGTCATGAACACTGAAGCTTTCTTT
TRBD2,NA,TRBJ2-1,TRBV15,CATSRDRGRRGENNEQFF,TGTGCCACCAGCAGAGATAGAGGAAGGCGGGGGGAAAACAATGAGCAGTTCTTC
NA,NA,TRBJ2-6,TRBV6-1,CASSEIYYTTSGANVLTF,TGTGCCAGCAGTGAAATCTACTACACCACCTCTGGGGCCAACGTCCTGACTTTC
TRBD2,few,TRBJ2-7,TRBV28,CASSSGTSGIYEQYF,TGTGCCAGCAGTTCCGGGACTAGCGGGATCTACGAGCAGTACTTC
TRBD2,NA,TRBJ2-1,TRBV7-2,CASSLYLSGSEQFF,TGTGCCAGCAGCTTATATCTTAGCGGGAGCGAGCAGTTCTTC
TRBD2,NA,TRBJ2-1,TRBV6-5,CASSYSGLAGTNEQFF,TGTGCCAGCAGTTACTCGGGACTAGCGGGGACCAATGAGCAGTTCTTC
TRBD2,few,TRBJ2-2,TRBV7-2,CASSLTGGTGELFF,TGTGCCAGCAGCTTAACGGGGGGAACCGGGGAGCTGTTTTTT
TRBD2,few,TRBJ2-1,TRBV28,CASSYSGRRINEQFF,TGTGCCAGCAGCTATAGCGGGAGAAGGATCAATGAGCAGTTCTTC
NA,few,TRBJ1-2,TRBV30,CAWSVQGSPTGYTF,TGTGCCTGGAGTGTACAGGGTTCGCCCACTGGCTACACCTTC
TRBD1,NA,TRBJ2-5,TRBV4-1,CASSRGQVRETQYF,TGCGCCAGCAGCCGGGGACAGGTCCGGGAGACCCAGTACTTC
NA,NA,TRBJ2-7,TRBV7-2,CASSFAGHSYEQYF,TGTGCCAGCAGCTTCGCCGGACACTCCTACGAGCAGTACTTC
TRBD1,NA,TRBJ1-5,TRBV29-1,CSARTGRNQPQHF,TGCAGCGCCCGGACAGGGCGCAATCAGCCCCAGCATTTT
NA,NA,TRBJ2-7,TRBV5-1,CASSLWDIGSYEQYF,TGCGCCAGCAGCTTGTGGGACATTGGTTCCTACGAGCAGTACTTC
TRBD2,NA,TRBJ2-4,TRBV4-3,CASSQAVAGGTKNIQYF,TGCGCCAGCAGCCAGGCCGTAGCGGGGGGGACCAAAAACATTCAGTACTTC
TRBD2,few,TRBJ2-1,TRBV4-2,CASSQDLGLAGLNEQFF,TGTGCCAGCAGCCAAGATTTGGGACTAGCGGGCTTGAATGAGCAGTTCTTC
NA,few,TRBJ1-1,TRBV30,CAFWGNRPVGGTNTEAFF,TGTGCCTTTTGGGGAAACAGGCCGGTTGGGGGGACGAACACTGAAGCTTTCTTT
TRBD2,few,TRBJ2-1,TRBV7-9,CASSGAGTSGYYNEQFF,TGTGCCAGCAGTGGAGCCGGGACTAGCGGATATTACAATGAGCAGTTCTTC
TRBD2,NA,TRBJ2-3,TRBV6-5,CASSYSSGAGDTQYF,TGTGCCAGCAGTTACTCCAGCGGGGCCGGAGATACGCAGTATTTT
NA,NA,TRBJ2-7,TRBV30,CAWSVSVSEQYF,TGTGCCTGGAGTGTATCGGTAAGCGAACAGTACTTC
TRBD2,once,TRBJ2-1,TRBV7-6,CASSLGGGRDYNEQFF,TGTGCCAGCAGCTTAGGCGGGGGTCGGGACTACAATGAGCAGTTCTTC
NA,few,TRBJ2-2,TRBV5-4,CASSYPGTSSGELFF,TGTGCCAGCAGCTATCCCGGGACTTCCTCCGGGGAGCTGTTTTTT
NA,NA,TRBJ1-2,TRBV2,CASSERFFSGPYGYTF,TGTGCCAGCAGTGAACGGTTCTTTAGCGGTCCCTATGGCTACACCTTC
TRBD2,few,TRBJ2-7,TRBV7-2,CASLLSGGGSYEQYF,TGTGCCAGCCTCCTATCGGGGGGTGGGTCCTACGAGCAGTACTTC
TRBD1,few,TRBJ1-2,TRBV30,CAWSTFDRVDNYGYTF,TGTGCCTGGAGTACTTTCGACAGGGTAGACAACTATGGCTACACCTTC
TRBD1,NA,TRBJ1-1,TRBV27,CASRNHRGRKAEAFF,TGTGCCAGCAGAAATCACAGGGGGCGCAAGGCTGAAGCTTTCTTT
NA,NA,TRBJ2-5,TRBV18,CASSPGQGSQETQYF,TGTGCCAGCTCACCAGGGCAGGGGTCCCAAGAGACCCAGTACTTC
NA,few,TRBJ2-5,TRBV7-9,CASSLAPKYF,TGTGCCAGCAGCTTAGCGCCTAAGTACTTC
TRBD2,NA,TRBJ2-7,TRBV5-1,CASSPRGGDEQYF,TGCGCCAGCAGCCCCCGGGGGGGCGACGAGCAGTACTTC
TRBD2,NA,TRBJ2-1,TRBV23-1,CASSHTLKPGTSGRAKYNEQFF,TGCGCCAGCAGTCACACACTAAAACCCGGGACTAGCGGGAGGGCGAAGTACAATGAGCAGTTCTTC
NA,NA,TRBJ2-7,TRBV6-5,CASSYGQNSYEQYF,TGTGCCAGCAGTTACGGGCAGAACTCCTACGAGCAGTACTTC
TRBD1,NA,TRBJ1-1,TRBV2,CASMGQGRNTEAFF,TGTGCCAGCATGGGACAGGGAAGGAACACTGAAGCTTTCTTT
TRBD2,NA,TRBJ2-1,TRBV11-2,CASSLGGGRAANEQFF,TGTGCCAGCAGCTTAGGCGGCGGGAGGGCGGCAAATGAGCAGTTCTTC
NA,few,TRBJ2-7,TRBV6-6,CASSFRWGDEQYF,TGTGCCAGCAGTTTCCGGTGGGGGGACGAGCAGTACTTC
TRBD2,NA,TRBJ2-3,TRBV6-6,CASSPTSGRPDTQYF,TGTGCCAGCAGCCCAACTAGCGGGAGGCCAGATACGCAGTATTTT
TRBD2,few,TRBJ2-2,TRBV19,CASSSASLGLAETNTGELFF,TGTGCCAGTAGTTCCGCCTCCCTGGGACTAGCGGAGACGAACACCGGGGAGCTGTTTTTT
NA,few,TRBJ2-1,TRBV4-2,CASSQKGGGSYNEQFF,TGTGCCAGCAGCCAAAAAGGAGGGGGCTCGTACAATGAGCAGTTCTTC
NA,few,TRBJ2-6,TRBV30,CAWSGGREPGANVLTF,TGTGCCTGGAGTGGCGGGCGCGAGCCCGGGGCCAACGTCCTGACTTTC
TRBD1,NA,TRBJ2-7,TRBV30,CAWSGVGTGLAYEQYF,TGTGCCTGGAGTGGGGTCGGGACAGGCCTGGCCTACGAGCAGTACTTC
NA,few,TRBJ2-5,TRBV5-1,CASSLTIQETQYF,TGCGCCAGCAGCTTGACTATCCAAGAGACCCAGTACTTC
NA,NA,TRBJ1-2,TRBV2,CASSVRGTYGYTF,TGTGCCAGCAGTGTTAGGGGCACCTATGGCTACACCTTC